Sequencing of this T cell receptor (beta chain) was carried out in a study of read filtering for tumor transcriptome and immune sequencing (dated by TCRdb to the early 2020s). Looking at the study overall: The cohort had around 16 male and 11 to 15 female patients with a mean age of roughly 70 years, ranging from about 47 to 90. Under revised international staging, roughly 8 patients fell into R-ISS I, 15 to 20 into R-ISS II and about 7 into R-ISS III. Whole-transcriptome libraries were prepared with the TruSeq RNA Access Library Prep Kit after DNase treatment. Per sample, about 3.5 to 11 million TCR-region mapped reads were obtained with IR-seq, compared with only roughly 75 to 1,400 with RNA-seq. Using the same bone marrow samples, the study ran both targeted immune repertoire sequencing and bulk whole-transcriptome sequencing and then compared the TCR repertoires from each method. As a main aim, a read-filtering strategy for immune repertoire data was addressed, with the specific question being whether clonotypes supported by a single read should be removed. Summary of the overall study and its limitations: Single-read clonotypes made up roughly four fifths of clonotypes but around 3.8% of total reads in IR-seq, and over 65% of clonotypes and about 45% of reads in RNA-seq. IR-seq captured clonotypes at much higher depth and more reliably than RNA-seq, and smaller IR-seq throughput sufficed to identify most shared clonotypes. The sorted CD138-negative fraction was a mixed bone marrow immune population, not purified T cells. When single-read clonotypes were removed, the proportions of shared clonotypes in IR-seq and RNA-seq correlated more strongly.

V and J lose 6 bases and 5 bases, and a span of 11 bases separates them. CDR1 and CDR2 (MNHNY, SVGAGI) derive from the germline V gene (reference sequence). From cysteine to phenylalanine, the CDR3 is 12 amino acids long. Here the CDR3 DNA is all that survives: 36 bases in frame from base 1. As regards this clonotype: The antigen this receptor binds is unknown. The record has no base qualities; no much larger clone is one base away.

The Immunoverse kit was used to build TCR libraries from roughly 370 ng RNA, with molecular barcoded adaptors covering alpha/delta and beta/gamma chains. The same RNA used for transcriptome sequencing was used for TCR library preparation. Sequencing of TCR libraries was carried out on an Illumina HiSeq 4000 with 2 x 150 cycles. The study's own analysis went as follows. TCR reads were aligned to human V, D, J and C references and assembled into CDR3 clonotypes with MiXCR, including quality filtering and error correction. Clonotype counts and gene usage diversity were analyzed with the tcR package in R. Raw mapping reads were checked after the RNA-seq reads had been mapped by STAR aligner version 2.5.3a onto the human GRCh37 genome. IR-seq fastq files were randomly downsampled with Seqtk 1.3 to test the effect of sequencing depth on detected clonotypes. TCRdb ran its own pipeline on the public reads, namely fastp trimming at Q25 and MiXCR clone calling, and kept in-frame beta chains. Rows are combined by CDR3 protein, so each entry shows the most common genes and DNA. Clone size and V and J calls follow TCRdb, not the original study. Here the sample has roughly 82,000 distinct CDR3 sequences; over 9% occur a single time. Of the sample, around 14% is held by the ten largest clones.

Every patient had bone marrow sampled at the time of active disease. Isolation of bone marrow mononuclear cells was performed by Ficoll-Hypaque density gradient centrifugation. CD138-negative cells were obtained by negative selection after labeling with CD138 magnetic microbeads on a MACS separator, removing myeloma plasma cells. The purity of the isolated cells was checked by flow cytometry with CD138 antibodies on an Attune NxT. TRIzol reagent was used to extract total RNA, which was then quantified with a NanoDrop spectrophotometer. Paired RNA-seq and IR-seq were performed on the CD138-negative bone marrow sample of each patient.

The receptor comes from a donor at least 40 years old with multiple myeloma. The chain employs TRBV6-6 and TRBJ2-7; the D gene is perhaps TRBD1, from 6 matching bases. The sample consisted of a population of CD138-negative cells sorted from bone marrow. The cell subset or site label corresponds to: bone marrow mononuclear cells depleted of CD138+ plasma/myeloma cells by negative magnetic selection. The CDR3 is CASSSGVHEQYF. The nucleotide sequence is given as TGTGCCAGCAGCTCAGGGGTCCACGAGCAGTACTTC.